Each of the 4 T cell receptor beta chains below was sequenced from the same sample in a study of blood T cells in healthy people across ages. Sample-barcoded 5' priming and a J-beta primer mix drove a second PCR of 7 to 11 cycles. TCRdb processed the 5' RACE reads anew with MiXCR; each CDR3 protein has one entry. The sample holds roughly 500,000 distinct CDR3 sequences, 25% to 30% seen once. Sequencing was carried out using blood. These receptors all stem from a woman aged 70-85 years in good health.

The chain uses TRBV20-1 and TRBJ2-5; D is undetermined. Gene TRBJ2-7 matches the end of the DNA better, so the J call may be wrong. Germline V lookup: CDR1 DFQATT, CDR2 SNEGSKA (reference sequence). This CDR3 spans 15 amino acids. CDR3 protein: CSARDPTVSSYEQYF. The CDR3 DNA follows: TGCAGTGCTAGAGATCCGACTGTTAGCTCCTACGAGCAGTACTTC.

The chain carries TRBV7-2 and TRBJ2-2, with TRBD1 identical over 10 bases. The CDR3 has 14 residues. Germline V gene sequence: CDR1 SGHTA, CDR2 FQGNSA. V shed 5 bases, J shed 9 bases, and the junction held 6 bases outside the gene matches. CDR3 DNA sequence: TGTGCCAGCAGCGGTGACAGGGGGCGACGGGAGCTGTTTTTT. Amino acid sequence: CASSGDRGRRELFF.

This clonotype was counted between two and nine times. The V gene is TRBV19, the J gene TRBJ2-7; 8 bases are shared with TRBD1. CDR1 and CDR2 (germline): LNHDA, SQIVND (reference sequence). V shed 4 bases and J 6 bases; nucleotides not matched to a gene: 17. CDR3 length: 17 amino acids. For the CDR3, the DNA is TGTGCCAGTAGTAACCTTGGACAGGGTGGGTGGAAGGGCGAGCAGTACTTC. Amino acids: CASSNLGQGGWKGEQYF.

This clonotype showed up many times. CDR3 coding DNA: TGTGCCAGCAAGGGGACAGGGGGCCAAATGTTCTCTAATCAGCCCCAGCATTTT. Protein product: CASKGTGGQMFSNQPQHF. The chain carries TRBV27 and TRBJ1-5, with 12 bases lining up with TRBD1. The V and J ends lost 7 bases and 4 bases, in that order; junction bases with no gene match: 14. This CDR3 has 18 amino acids. Germline-derived CDR1 and CDR2 are MNHEY and SMNVEV (reference sequence).